The text below deals with one T cell receptor beta chain. Its antigen is unidentified. This sample was included in a study of siplizumab effects on memory and regulatory T cells. Study-wide points: Roughly 75-97% of proliferating CD4+ or CD8+ clones lacked a naive or memory phenotype that could be assigned.

V gave up 5 bases and J gave up 1 base, with 16 bases separating them. Germline assignment: CDR1 SGHTA and CDR2 FQGNSA. CDR3 length: 16 residues. Measured with immunoSEQ multiplex PCR; TCRdb has only the in-frame clones, and not every one. The profile shows about 120,000 clones, approximately 94% of them singletons. The source material was non-Treg CD4+ T cells sorted from blood. The clonotype originates from a human donor in good health. This chain joins TRBV7-2 and TRBJ2-3; D gene unclear. CDR3 in DNA: TGTGCCAGCAGCACCGTTTCCTGGACGCGCACAGATACGCAGTATTTT. It yields the protein CASSTVSWTRTDTQYF.